A selection of T cell receptor beta chains follows, all from one sample in a study of T cell responses to AZD1222 COVID-19 vaccine. Sequenced by immunoSEQ multiplex PCR; TCRdb stores in-frame clones only, minus some. The sample comprises 150,000 to 200,000 clones, 94% of which are singletons, and over 4.5% rests with the top ten. The sequencing used peripheral blood, collected 28 days after the second AZD1222 dose. The receptor set was obtained from an adult who received the AZD1222 COVID-19 vaccine. The CDR3 runs from the conserved cysteine through the conserved F or W.

length | J | V | CDR3
17 | TRBJ2-7 | TRBV4-3 | CASSQVESSSSSYEQYF
15 | TRBJ2-1 | TRBV19 | CASSPAYREGNEQFF
15 | TRBJ1-2 | TRBV4-1 | CASSQEGSGNDGYTF
16 | TRBJ2-1 | TRBV24-1 | CATSDWDRGSYNEQFF
15 | TRBJ1-4 | TRBV5-4 | CASSLGTTGDEKLFF
16 | TRBJ2-1 | TRBV19 | CASSIDVAGDYNEQFF
15 | TRBJ1-2 | TRBV5-4 | CASSLEGGRGYGYTF
13 | TRBJ2-1 | TRBV5-5 | CASRSGLAHEQFF
14 | TRBJ1-5 | TRBV27 | CASSSFQTNQPQHF
15 | TRBJ1-5 | TRBV6-5 | CATIRDGSSNQPQHF
15 | TRBJ1-1 | TRBV4-2 | CASSQESRLNTEAFF
13 | TRBJ1-1 | TRBV30 | CAWSVGGNTEAFF
19 | TRBJ1-4 | TRBV3-1/TRBV3-2 | CASSQDQNNPLGECEKLFF
14 | TRBJ2-5 | TRBV28 | CASSSGQNQETQYF
15 | TRBJ1-2 | TRBV19 | CASSYMGQGIYGYTF
17 | TRBJ1-5 | TRBV4-1 | CASSQGGKGAAGQPQHF
15 | TRBJ1-1 | TRBV7-9 | CASSLRQGGDTEAFF
17 | TRBJ2-1 | TRBV25-1 | CASSKWRAKDTYNEQFF
14 | TRBJ2-3 | TRBV27 | CASSPTPRSGTQYF
14 | TRBJ1-1 | TRBV6-5 | CASSYGTGNTEAFF
14 | TRBJ2-7 | TRBV28 | CASSLSTYPYEQYF
14 | TRBJ2-1 | TRBV4-3 | CASSQERGWAEQFF
13 | TRBJ1-3 | TRBV2 | CASSDPTGNTIYF
13 | TRBJ2-1 | TRBV30 | CACTLGGHLEQFF
14 | TRBJ1-1 | TRBV6-1 | CASSEAGGNTEAFF
14 | TRBJ2-1 | TRBV24-1 | CATSDYGTYNEQFF
13 | TRBJ1-5 | TRBV12-3/TRBV12-4 | CASRTGKDQPQHF
12 | TRBJ2-7 | TRBV5-6 | CASSWDSYEQYF
11 | TRBJ2-3 | TRBV5-6 | CASSRVDTQYF
14 | TRBJ1-6 | TRBV7-9 | CASSPGQGQSPLHF
16 | TRBJ1-6 | TRBV27 | CASSLSSAVYNSPLHF
14 | TRBJ1-3 | TRBV6-5 | CASSYSDDGNTIYF
15 | TRBJ1-4 | TRBV30 | CAWSVGQGISEKLFF
18 | TRBJ1-1 | TRBV24-1 | CATSDPVPGQARDTEAFF
14 | TRBJ1-2 | TRBV4-2 | CASSPTGNNYGYTF
13 | TRBJ1-2 | TRBV15 | CATSRGSGYGYTF
14 | TRBJ1-2 | TRBV15 | CATSRGGTAYGYTF
14 | TRBJ2-3 | TRBV7-3 | CASSRTSREDTQYF
14 | TRBJ1-5 | TRBV28 | CASRTGSLGRPQHF
15 | TRBJ1-1 | TRBV19 | CASSIVPGGSSEAFF
13 | TRBJ1-2 | TRBV29-1 | CSGTSESPGGYTF
12 | TRBJ1-2 | TRBV7-8 | CASSRQSYGYTF
15 | TRBJ2-1 | TRBV9 | CASSAGQPAYNEQFF
14 | TRBJ1-1 | TRBV28 | CASSLTGAASGAFF
12 | TRBJ2-5 | TRBV12-3/TRBV12-4 | CASRDREETQYF
14 | TRBJ2-1 | TRBV7-9 | CASNHFRDSNEQFF
13 | TRBJ2-3 | TRBV2 | CASDPDPGDTQYF
13 | TRBJ1-4 | TRBV2 | CASTGTGTEKLFF
14 | TRBJ2-2 | TRBV5-1 | CASSLPGGTGELFF
13 | TRBJ1-5 | TRBV6-5 | CASRPQGGQPQHF
17 | TRBJ1-1 | TRBV18 | CASSPKVLSIMNTEAFF
13 | TRBJ1-2 | TRBV19 | CASSPTGAYGYTF
15 | TRBJ2-3 | TRBV27 | CASTGGDRGTDTQYF
15 | TRBJ1-2 | TRBV30 | CAWSVSPRTGDGYTF
13 | TRBJ1-2 | TRBV6-1 | CASSEMSNYGYTF
17 | TRBJ2-2 | TRBV18 | CASSFAGSGENTGELFF
15 | TRBJ1-2 | TRBV6-2/TRBV6-3 | CASSYPRTALYGYTF
14 | TRBJ2-3 | TRBV18 | CASRLAGGPDTQYF
15 | TRBJ2-7 | TRBV4-1 | CASSQATGGVYEQYF
16 | TRBJ2-2 | TRBV9 | CASSPPGQVGFGELFF